This entry lists 23 T cell receptor beta chains sequenced from one sample in a study of response to subunit inactivated influenza vaccine. In TCRdb, the RT-PCR reads were re-called with MiXCR into one record per CDR3 protein. The repertoire consists of 500,000 to 600,000 distinct CDR3 sequences, with about 7.6% occurring once and the leading ten covering 13%. The input for sequencing was PBMCs from blood, taken around 25 months after vaccination. These receptors all come from a man between 45 and 75 years old who received an inactivated influenza vaccine.

This clonotype has a handful of counts. V is TRBV6-2 or TRBV6-3 and J is TRBJ1-2, with TRBD1 matching 7 bases. Germline CDR1 is MNHEY and CDR2 is SVGEGT. The CDR3 runs to 16 residues. The V gene end was trimmed by 4 bases and the J gene end by 2 bases; junction bases not matched to a gene: 10. The CDR3 region is CASSSFRGAYNYGYTF. The CDR3 DNA sequence: TGTGCCAGCAGTTCTTTCAGGGGGGCCTACAACTATGGCTACACCTTC.

This clonotype was seen a few times. The rearrangement joins TRBV7-2 to TRBJ2-7; no clear D. V lost 1 base to trimming and J lost 3 bases, with 7 bases between them. The CDR3 is 13 amino acids. Germline V gene lookup returns CDR1 SGHTA and CDR2 FQGNSA. The CDR3 DNA is TGTGCCAGCAGCTTAGATCGGCTCTACGAGCAGTACTTC. Translating gives CASSLDRLYEQYF.

This clonotype was seen more than once but under ten times. The chain links TRBV12-3 or TRBV12-4 to TRBJ2-2, with a weak D call TRBD2 (6 bases). V lost 7 bases to trimming and J lost 4 bases, with 16 bases between them. The CDR3 totals 15 residues. The CDR3 reads CASTPGAGFTGELFF. In DNA form, the CDR3 reads TGTGCCAGCACTCCCGGGGCGGGGTTCACCGGGGAGCTGTTTTTT.

The chain carries TRBV4-3 and TRBJ2-3; D might be TRBD1 (5 bases). CDR1 is LGHNA, CDR2 YSLEER, per germline. The V and J ends lost 2 bases and 3 bases respectively, with 9 bases between them. The CDR3 is 14 residues long. CDR3 DNA: TGCGCCAGCAGCCAACATAAGGGGACAGATACGCAGTATTTT. Encoded protein: CASSQHKGTDTQYF.

This clonotype was detected ten times or more. V usage is TRBV20-1 and J usage is TRBJ1-1; D is uncertain. In germline, CDR1 is DFQATT, CDR2 SNEGSKA (reference sequence). Trimming left V 7 bases short and J 1 base short, with 7 bases between. The CDR3 has 11 residues. The CDR3: CSEHGNTEAFF. CDR3 nucleotides: TGCAGTGAACACGGGAACACTGAAGCTTTCTTT.

This clonotype was detected a few times. This rearrangement joins TRBV6-1 to TRBJ2-1, with D possibly called TRBD1 or TRBD2 (7 bases each). V was pared by 6 bases and J by 7 bases, with 16 bases between. This CDR3 is 14 amino acids long. Per germline, CDR1 MNHNS and CDR2 SASEGT. CDR3 sequence (DNA): TGTGCCAGCAGCATACCAGGGGGGGTTAATGAGCAGTTCTTC. Its protein is CASSIPGGVNEQFF.

This clonotype was found a few times. J is TRBJ2-1 and V is TRBV5-1; TRBD2 matches at 9 bases. The germline V gene has CDR1 SGHRS and CDR2 YFSETQ. The ends lost 0 bases at V and 8 bases at J; junction bases unmatched: 6. The CDR3 covers 15 residues. CDR3 coding DNA: TGCGCCAGCAGCTTGGAATTAGCGGGAGCGGATGAGCAGTTCTTC. Translated, it gives CASSLELAGADEQFF.

This clonotype was seen only a few times. J is TRBJ2-1 and V is TRBV9, with 10 nucleotides matching TRBD2. The CDR3 extends over 16 amino acids. Germline V gene data show CDR1 as SGDLS and CDR2 as YYNGEE. J was trimmed by 7 bases and V by 5 bases; bases with no gene match: 12. The chain's CDR3 is CASSRGSGRAGNEQFF. The DNA for the CDR3 is TGTGCCAGCAGTCGGGGGAGCGGGAGGGCGGGGAATGAGCAGTTCTTC. Looking up the rest from reference TRBV9 and TRBJ2-1 gives the full variable domain: DSGVTQTPKHLITATGQRVTLRCSPRSGDLSVYWYQQSLDQGLQFLIQYYNGEERAKGNILERFSAQQFPDLHSELNLSSLELGDSALYFCASSRGSGRAGNEQFFGPGTRLTVL.

In this sample, this clonotype turned up many times. The CDR3 DNA reads TGTGCCAGCAGCTTTCAGACTTCACCCCTCCACTTT. This translates into CASSFQTSPLHF. The J gene is TRBJ1-6, the V gene TRBV7-2, with D uncertain. Trimming took 3 bases from V and 9 from J, leaving 6 bases between them. The germline V gene encodes CDR1 SGHTA and CDR2 FQGNSA. The CDR3 length is 12 residues.

Ten or more counts support this clonotype. This chain connects TRBV12-3 or TRBV12-4 to TRBJ2-4, with a possible D match to TRBD1 (5 bases). The CDR3 loop spans 13 amino acids. V shed 0 bases and J shed 5 bases, with 5 bases lying between them. The CDR3 nucleotides are TGTGCCAGCAGTTTAGCGGGGCAAAACATTCAGTACTTC. Translating it yields CASSLAGQNIQYF.

The sample holds a few counts of this clonotype. This could be a read error, since a much larger clone is one nucleotide away. The chain joins TRBV20-1 to TRBJ2-1; TRBD2 agrees at 8 bases. Per the germline V gene, CDR1 is DFQATT and CDR2 is SNEGSKA (reference sequence). The CDR3 covers 13 residues. V was pared by 3 bases and J by 6 bases, with 4 bases of the junction left unmatched. The CDR3 DNA is TGCAGTGCTAGCGGGGGGGCAATCAATGAGCAGTTCTTC. This gives the protein CSASGGAINEQFF.

There are many counts of this clonotype. The CDR3 DNA sequence: TGTGCCAGCAGCGTCCGAGACATCCAAGAGACCCAGTACTTC. Encoded protein: CASSVRDIQETQYF. The rearrangement links TRBV5-5 to TRBJ2-5, with D unresolved. V gave up 4 bases and J gave up 1 base, with 11 bases separating them. CDR1 SGHKS and CDR2 YYEKEE come from the germline V gene (reference sequence). This CDR3 region has 14 residues.

At least ten counts were recorded for this clonotype. The chain is built from TRBV5-1 and TRBJ1-3; TRBD1 is a possible D gene (5 bases). This CDR3 has 16 amino acids. The V end lost 0 bases, the J end lost 2 bases, and 12 bases lay between the germline ends. CDR1 SGHRS and CDR2 YFSETQ come from the germline V gene. CDR3 sequence reads: CASSLARPRAGNTIYF. In nucleotides, the CDR3 is TGCGCCAGCAGCTTGGCCAGACCCAGGGCTGGAAACACCATATATTTT.

In its sample, this clonotype was seen a few times. The J gene is TRBJ2-1, the V gene TRBV19, with TRBD2 identical over 11 bases. In germline, CDR1 is LNHDA, CDR2 SQIVND (reference sequence). V gave up 3 bases and J gave up 0 bases; unmatched junction bases: 10. The CDR3 spans 19 residues. The CDR3 sequence: CASSISRASGRSSYNEQFF. CDR3 sequence (DNA): TGTGCCAGTAGTATTTCTCGGGCTAGCGGGAGGTCCTCCTACAATGAGCAGTTCTTC. Full variable domain (missing parts from reference TRBV19 and TRBJ2-1): DGGITQSPKYLFRKEGQNVTLSCEQNLNHDAMYWYRQDPGQGLRLIYYSQIVNDFQKGDIAEGYSVSREKKESFPLTVTSAQKNPTAFYLCASSISRASGRSSYNEQFFGPGTRLTVL.

The chain is built from TRBV4-3 and TRBJ1-2, with 9 bases aligning to TRBD1. V lost 1 base and J lost 6; bases outside the gene matches: 6. Per germline, CDR1 LGHNA and CDR2 YSLEER. CDR3 size: 15 residues. CDR3 loop: CASSQGGDRADGYTF. DNA of the CDR3: TGCGCCAGCAGCCAAGGGGGGGACAGGGCGGATGGCTACACCTTC.

The chain is built from TRBV5-5 and TRBJ2-2; TRBD1 might be the D (6 bases). CDR1 is SGHKS, CDR2 YYEKEE, per germline (reference sequence). This CDR3 comprises 15 residues. Trimming shortened V by 3 bases and J by 5 bases, and 14 bases separated the two germline ends. The CDR3 loop reads CASSWQGLETGELFF. CDR3 coding DNA: TGTGCCAGCAGCTGGCAGGGGTTGGAGACCGGGGAGCTGTTTTTT.

There are a few counts of this clonotype. The chain joins TRBV9 to TRBJ2-1; a weak D match, TRBD2 (6 bases). V was clipped by 4 bases and J by 7 bases, with 27 bases between them. The length of the CDR3 is 18 residues. CDR1 is SGDLS, CDR2 YYNGEE, per germline. The CDR3 DNA reads TGTGCCAGCAGCAATCCGAGGGGAGGTCGGACGAGACAAAATGAGCAGTTCTTC. This gives the protein CASSNPRGGRTRQNEQFF.

This clonotype was found a few times. The rearrangement joins TRBV5-1 to TRBJ2-1, with 10 bases identical to TRBD1. This CDR3 has 16 residues. The V gene end was trimmed by 1 base and the J gene end by 2 bases; junction bases not matched to a gene: 3. Germline V gene data show CDR1 as SGHRS and CDR2 as YFSETQ. For the CDR3, the DNA is TGCGCCAGCAGCTTGTTGGGACAGGGGACCTACAATGAGCAGTTCTTC. It encodes CASSLLGQGTYNEQFF.

This clonotype was seen at least ten times. The rearrangement joins TRBV20-1 to TRBJ2-7; D is undetermined. V was cut by 3 bases and J by 2 bases, with 11 bases left in between. The germline V gene has CDR1 DFQATT and CDR2 SNEGSKA (reference sequence). This CDR3 is 13 amino acids long. The CDR3 spells CSARNSVTYEQYF. CDR3 sequence (DNA): TGCAGTGCTAGGAACAGTGTTACCTACGAGCAGTACTTC.

CDR3 bases: TGCAGTGCTAGGGTTGCGGGGGGACCCAGCTCCTACAATGAGCAGTTCTTC. Translated, it gives CSARVAGGPSSYNEQFF. This rearrangement joins TRBV20-1 to TRBJ2-1; 8 positions agree with TRBD2. The CDR3 spans 17 residues. With V trimmed by 3 bases and J by 0 bases, 10 bases remained unmatched. Germline CDR1 DFQATT, CDR2 SNEGSKA (reference sequence).

There are a few counts of this clonotype. This chain links TRBV2 with TRBJ2-1; 7 bases line up with TRBD1. The CDR3 totals 15 residues. Germline V gene data show CDR1 as SNHLY and CDR2 as FYNNEI. The ends lost 6 bases at V and 4 bases at J; junction bases unmatched: 9. The CDR3 protein is CASRNRGLAYNEQFF. CDR3 DNA: TGTGCCAGCAGAAACAGGGGCCTCGCTTACAATGAGCAGTTCTTC.

The rearrangement uses TRBV7-8 and TRBJ1-4, with 9 nucleotides matching TRBD1. Germline V gene data show CDR1 as SGHVS and CDR2 as FQNEAQ. The CDR3 has 17 amino acids. The ends lost 2 bases at V and 4 bases at J; junction bases unmatched: 8. For the CDR3, the DNA is TGTGCCAGCAGCTTACTCCCGGGACAGGGAATTAATGAAAAACTGTTTTTT. Translation: CASSLLPGQGINEKLFF.

Concerning this clonotype: A read error may explain this, as a much larger clone is one base away. The chain couples TRBV4-2 to TRBJ2-3, with a tentative D call TRBD1 (5 bases). The CDR3 totals 17 residues. Germline lookup yields CDR1 LGHNA and CDR2 YNFKEQ. V dropped 0 bases and J dropped 2 bases, with 15 bases sitting between them. CDR3 sequence (DNA): TGTGCCAGCAGCCAAGATAGGGGCTATTACCTCACAGATACGCAGTATTTT. Its translation: CASSQDRGYYLTDTQYF.